This T cell receptor beta chain was sequenced for a study of blood T cell repertoires in COVID-19. V dropped 1 base and J dropped 0 bases, with 9 bases sitting between them. CDR3 length: 15 amino acids. Germline loops: CDR1 MGHRA, CDR2 YSYEKL. Adults between roughly 18 and 95 years of age took part from about two dozen US areas. Cohort placement rested on clinical history that participants reported themselves. Each recovered donor of Cohort 3 presented with two negative PCRs, clearance, or symptom resolution. The protocol was immunoSEQ multiplex PCR, while the TCRdb copy is restricted to in-frame clones and leaves out a portion. The sample has around 470,000 clones; less than 95% are singletons.

Input material: PBMCs or T cells enriched from blood (not recorded which). The rearrangement links TRBV4-1 to TRBJ1-2; D ambiguous. The source is a man younger than 30 who had recovered from COVID-19. CDR3 sequence (DNA): TGCGCCAGCAGCCAAGCGGGAGCAACTAACTATGGCTACACCTTC. Translation: CASSQAGATNYGYTF.